Listed below are T cell receptor beta chains from one sample, sequenced in a study of blood T cell repertoires in COVID-19. Generated by immunoSEQ multiplex PCR, the TCRdb table keeps only in-frame clones and is missing some. Altogether about 140,000 clones are present, more than 80% being singletons, with the ten largest covering roughly 4.8%. Sample: peripheral blood. The origin of the receptors is a human donor in a cohort sampled during active COVID-19. Both conserved end residues are part of each CDR3. A D gene is named only where the DNA matches it firmly. For some rows the clone size is stated as once, few or many, or as a class when expanded; others skip it.

J | size | V | D | length | CDR3 | DNA
TRBJ2-7 | . | TRBV5-4 | . | 13 | CASSLRGAHEQYF | TGTGCCAGCAGCTTGCGGGGGGCGCACGAGCAGTACTTC
TRBJ1-2 | . | TRBV5-1 | TRBD1 | 15 | CASSLEGTVNYGYTF | TGCGCCAGCAGCTTGGAAGGGACAGTTAACTATGGCTACACCTTC
TRBJ1-2 | once | TRBV9 | . | 16 | CASSVSRQGPFYGYTF | TGTGCCAGCAGCGTTAGCCGGCAGGGTCCCTTCTATGGCTACACCTTC
TRBJ2-3 | . | TRBV2 | TRBD2 | 15 | CASGRTPGGTDTQYF | TGTGCCAGCGGGAGGACTCCGGGAGGAACAGATACGCAGTATTTT
TRBJ2-7 | . | TRBV18 | TRBD1 | 13 | CASSPGTAYEQYF | TGTGCCAGCTCACCAGGGACAGCTTACGAGCAGTACTTC
TRBJ1-1 | . | TRBV4-2 | . | 14 | CASSHPQGNTEAFF | TGTGCCAGCAGCCACCCACAGGGGAACACTGAAGCTTTCTTT
TRBJ2-6 | . | TRBV23-1 | TRBD2 | 17 | CASSQWGGLPGANVLTF | TGCGCCAGCAGTCAATGGGGGGGACTGCCGGGGGCCAACGTCCTGACTTTC
TRBJ2-7 | few | TRBV4-1 | TRBD2 | 17 | CASSQDLNLRGGIEQYF | TGCGCCAGCAGCCAAGATCTTAATCTACGGGGAGGGATCGAGCAGTACTTC
TRBJ2-1 | . | TRBV27 | . | 12 | CASSSPRAEQFF | TGTGCCAGCAGTTCCCCCCGCGCTGAGCAGTTCTTC
TRBJ2-7 | . | TRBV3-1/TRBV3-2 | TRBD2 | 17 | CASSQDMLAGVHYEQYF | TGTGCCAGCAGCCAAGATATGCTAGCGGGGGTACACTACGAGCAGTACTTC
TRBJ2-1 | . | TRBV4-2 | TRBD2 | 19 | CASSQVGLAPGRSYNEQFF | TGTGCCAGCAGCCAAGTCGGACTAGCGCCCGGACGTTCCTACAATGAGCAGTTCTTC
TRBJ2-7 | few | TRBV6-5 | . | 14 | CASKTMGQGPRQYF | TGTGCCAGCAAAACCATGGGGCAGGGCCCGCGGCAGTACTTC
TRBJ1-2 | . | TRBV20-1 | . | 11 | CSANLQRGYTF | TGCAGTGCCAACCTTCAGCGGGGCTACACCTTC
TRBJ2-7 | . | TRBV10-2 | . | 14 | CASSASGGTYEQYF | TGCGCCAGCAGTGCCTCTGGCGGTACCTACGAGCAGTACTTC
TRBJ2-3 | . | TRBV5-1 | TRBD1 | 15 | CASSFLGQEADTQYF | TGCGCCAGCAGCTTTTTAGGACAGGAGGCGGATACGCAGTATTTT
TRBJ2-3 | . | TRBV7-2 | . | 16 | CASSLAGHTSTDTQYF | TGTGCCAGCAGCTTAGCGGGACACACTAGCACAGATACGCAGTATTTT
TRBJ2-7 | . | TRBV18 | TRBD1 | 14 | CASSSLTGDYEQYF | TGTGCCAGCTCAAGCCTAACAGGGGACTACGAGCAGTACTTC
TRBJ2-3 | . | TRBV2 | . | 13 | CASKGGVPDTQYF | TGTGCCAGCAAAGGGGGGGTCCCAGATACGCAGTATTTT
TRBJ2-1 | . | TRBV30 | TRBD2 | 14 | CAWSTGLAGGEQFF | TGTGCCTGGAGTACGGGACTAGCGGGAGGTGAGCAGTTCTTC
TRBJ1-6 | . | TRBV5-6 | TRBD1 | 17 | CASSFTGRTGVWSPLHF | TGTGCCAGCAGCTTCACGGGTCGGACAGGGGTTTGGTCACCCCTCCACTTT
TRBJ2-5 | . | TRBV27 | TRBD2 | 19 | CASSLTLGLAGGPRETQYF | TGTGCCAGCAGTTTAACCTTGGGACTAGCGGGGGGACCTCGGGAGACCCAGTACTTC
TRBJ2-7 | . | TRBV5-4 | . | 15 | CASSLGQMSSYEQYF | TGTGCCAGCAGCTTGGGACAGATGAGCTCCTACGAGCAGTACTTC